The 8 T cell receptor beta chains below were found in one sample sequenced in a study of blood T cell repertoires in COVID-19. Clones were read by immunoSEQ multiplex PCR, and TCRdb kept only the in-frame ones, dropping some. Among approximately 220,000 clones listed, approximately 90% were seen once. Sequenced input: PBMCs or T cells enriched from blood (not recorded which). These receptors originate from a woman aged 18-30 years in a cohort exposed to, infected with or recovered from COVID-19 (not recorded which).

The chain carries TRBV15 and TRBJ2-3; perhaps TRBD1 as D (5 bases). Germline loops: CDR1 LNHNV, CDR2 YYDKDF (reference sequence). Deletions cut 3 bases from V and 3 bases from J, with 16 bases between. CDR3 size: 16 residues. The CDR3 protein is CATSRTVSQITDTQYF. The DNA for the CDR3 is TGTGCCACCAGCAGGACAGTCTCCCAGATTACAGATACGCAGTATTTT.

Concerning this clone itself: This sample includes further DNA sequences coding for the same CDR3. The genes are TRBV11-2 and TRBJ2-7; TRBD1 agrees at 10 bases. The CDR3 covers 15 residues. Germline-derived CDR1 and CDR2 are SGHAT and FQNNGV. V lost 6 bases and J lost 3; bases outside the gene matches: 8. CDR3 residues: CASSLRTGGNYEQYF. DNA of the CDR3: TGTGCCAGCAGTTTGAGGACAGGGGGAAACTACGAGCAGTACTTC.

This clone was seen only once. V is TRBV7-9 and J is TRBJ1-5; 8 nucleotides agree with TRBD1. CDR3 length equals 13 residues. Germline V lookup: CDR1 SEHNR, CDR2 FQNEAQ (reference sequence). The V and J ends lost 10 bases and 1 base, in that order; junction bases with no gene match: 3. The CDR3 loop reads CATQGASNQPQHF. The CDR3 region has the DNA TGTGCCACCCAGGGGGCCAGCAATCAGCCCCAGCATTTT.

In its sample, this clone was seen a few times. The chain recombines TRBV6-5 with TRBJ2-7; 8 bases agree with TRBD2. The germline CDR1 and CDR2 sequences are MNHEY and SVGAGI. The CDR3 loop spans 15 amino acids. V lost 5 bases, J lost 5 bases, and 11 bases stayed unmatched. The CDR3 DNA follows: TGTGCCAGCAGTCCGGGTTCGGGACTAGTCCACGAGCAGTACTTC. It codes for CASSPGSGLVHEQYF.

DNA for the CDR3: TGTGCCAGCAGCTTAGGAGGGGGCAATTCCTACAATGAGCAGTTCTTC. As protein: CASSLGGGNSYNEQFF. V gene TRBV7-3 combines with J gene TRBJ2-1; D may be TRBD1 (7 bases). With 2 bases removed from V and 1 base from J, the gap between germline ends came to 12 bases. The CDR3 length is 16 residues. Germline V gene lookup returns CDR1 SGHTA and CDR2 FQGTGA.

The V gene is TRBV19, the J gene TRBJ1-5; no clear D. Germline-derived CDR1 and CDR2 are LNHDA and SQIVND (reference sequence). V shed 1 base and J shed 2 bases, with 9 bases lying between them. This CDR3 has 15 residues. CDR3 sequence: CASSIGRVGNQPQHF. CDR3 bases: TGTGCCAGTAGTATAGGGAGGGTTGGCAATCAGCCCCAGCATTTT.

This chain joins TRBV9 and TRBJ1-5, with 11 bases that match TRBD1. Germline loops: CDR1 SGDLS, CDR2 YYNGEE. This CDR3 is built from 15 residues. Trimming took 0 bases from V and 5 from J; bases not matched to a gene: 1. The CDR3: CASSVGTGGDQPQHF. CDR3 nucleotide sequence: TGTGCCAGCAGCGTAGGGACAGGGGGCGATCAGCCCCAGCATTTT.

The rearrangement uses TRBV28 and TRBJ2-7; 7 bases line up with TRBD1. Trimming at V came to 6 bases and at J to 2 bases, leaving 10 bases not matched to a gene. CDR3 size: 15 residues. From germline, CDR1 is MDHEN and CDR2 SYDVKM. The CDR3 reads CASSTRQGPTYEQYF. DNA of the CDR3: TGTGCCAGCAGCACTCGACAGGGACCTACCTACGAGCAGTACTTC.